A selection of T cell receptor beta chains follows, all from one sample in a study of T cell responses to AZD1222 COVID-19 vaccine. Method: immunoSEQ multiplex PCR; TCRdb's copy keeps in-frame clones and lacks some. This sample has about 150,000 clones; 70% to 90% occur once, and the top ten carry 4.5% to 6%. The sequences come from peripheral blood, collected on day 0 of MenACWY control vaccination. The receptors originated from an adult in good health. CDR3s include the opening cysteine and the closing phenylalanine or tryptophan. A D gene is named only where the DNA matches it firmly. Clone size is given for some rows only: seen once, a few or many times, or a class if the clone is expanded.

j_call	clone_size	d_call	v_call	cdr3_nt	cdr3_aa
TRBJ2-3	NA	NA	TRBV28	TGTGCCAGCAGTTCTTCCGTTCGCACAGATACGCAGTATTTT	CASSSSVRTDTQYF
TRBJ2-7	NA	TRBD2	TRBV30	TGTGCCTGGAGTTATAGCGGGATGAGCTCCTACGAGCAGTACTTC	CAWSYSGMSSYEQYF
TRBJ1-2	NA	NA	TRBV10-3	TGTGTCGACCCAGTCAGGGTAGAGGGAAGTCGGTATGGCTACACCTTC	CVDPVRVEGSRYGYTF
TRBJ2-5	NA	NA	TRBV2	TGTGCCAGCAGCGATCAGGGAAGGGGAGAGACCCAGTACTTC	CASSDQGRGETQYF
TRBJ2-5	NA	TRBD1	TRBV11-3	TGTGCCAGCAGCTTAAACCAGGGGGAAGAGACCCAGTACTTC	CASSLNQGEETQYF
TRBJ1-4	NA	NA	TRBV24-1	TGTGCCACCAGTGTCACAACCGGGGCAGGGGAAAAACTGTTTTTT	CATSVTTGAGEKLFF
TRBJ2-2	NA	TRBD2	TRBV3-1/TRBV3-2	TGTGCCAGCAGCCAAGATCCCCTAGCGGGATATGTAGACACCGGGGAGCTGTTTTTT	CASSQDPLAGYVDTGELFF
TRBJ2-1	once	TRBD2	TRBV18	TGTGCCAGCTCACCCCGAGGGACTAGCGGTTACAATGAGCAGTTCTTC	CASSPRGTSGYNEQFF
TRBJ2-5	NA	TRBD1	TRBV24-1	TGTGCCACCAGTGAGGGGAGCGGCAGGGGGAAGACCCAGTACTTC	CATSEGSGRGKTQYF
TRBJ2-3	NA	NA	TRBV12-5	TGTGCTAGTGCCAAGGGGGGGGGCACAGATACGCAGTATTTT	CASAKGGGTDTQYF
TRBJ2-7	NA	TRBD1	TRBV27	TGTGCCAGCCGGGACAGCTACTACGAGCAGTACTTC	CASRDSYYEQYF
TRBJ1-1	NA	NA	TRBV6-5	TGTGCCAGCAGTTACACAGGGTTGGGAGACACTGAAGCTTTCTTT	CASSYTGLGDTEAFF
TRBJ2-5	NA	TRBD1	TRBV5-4	TGTGCCAGCAGCAGCCAGGGGGTCCAAGAGACCCAGTACTTC	CASSSQGVQETQYF
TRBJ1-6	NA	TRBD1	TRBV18	TGTGCCAGCTCACCGACAGGGGACTATAATTCACCCCTCCACTTT	CASSPTGDYNSPLHF
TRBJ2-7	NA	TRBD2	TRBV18	TGTGCCAGCTCAAATCCGGGACTAGCGTTTAGCTCCTACGAGCAGTACTTC	CASSNPGLAFSSYEQYF
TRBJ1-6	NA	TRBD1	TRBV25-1	TGTGCCAGCACCGAACAGGGGGGGTACTCACCCCTCCACTTT	CASTEQGGYSPLHF
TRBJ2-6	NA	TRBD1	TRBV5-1	TGCGCCAGCAGCTCTAAAAGGACAGGGGGTATCGCTGGGGCCAACGTCCTGACTTTC	CASSSKRTGGIAGANVLTF
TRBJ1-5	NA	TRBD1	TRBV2	TGTGCCAGCAGGGGACAGGGAGGCAATCAGCCCCAGCATTTT	CASRGQGGNQPQHF
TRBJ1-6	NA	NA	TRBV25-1	TGTGCCAGCAGTGACGGCGGGGATAATTCACCCCTCCACTTT	CASSDGGDNSPLHF
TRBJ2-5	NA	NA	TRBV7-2	TGTGCCAGCAGCTTCGGGGGAGCAGAGACCCAGTACTTC	CASSFGGAETQYF
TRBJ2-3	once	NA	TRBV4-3	TGCGCCAGCAGCCAAGCGGAGGGTAGCACAGATACGCAGTATTTT	CASSQAEGSTDTQYF
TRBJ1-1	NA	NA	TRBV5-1	TGCGCCAGCAGCTTGGTTTTGGGGACTGAAGCTTTCTTT	CASSLVLGTEAFF
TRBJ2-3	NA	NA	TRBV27	TGTGCCAGCAGTTTATCGAAGGGCACAGATACGCAGTATTTT	CASSLSKGTDTQYF
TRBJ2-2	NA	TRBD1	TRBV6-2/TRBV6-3	TGTGCCAGCAGTTACTTCCGGGGACAGGGGTCGAACACCGGGGAGCTGTTTTTT	CASSYFRGQGSNTGELFF
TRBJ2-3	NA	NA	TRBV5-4	TGTGCCAGCAGCTCGGTCGTAGCGGCCACAGATACGCAGTATTTT	CASSSVVAATDTQYF
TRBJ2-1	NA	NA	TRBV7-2	TGTGCCAGCAGCTTACAGCCAGGCGGCGGGAATGAGCAGTTCTTC	CASSLQPGGGNEQFF
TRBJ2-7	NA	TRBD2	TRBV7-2	TGTGCCAGCAGCTTCAAAGCGGGAGGAGGGGAGCAGTACTTC	CASSFKAGGGEQYF
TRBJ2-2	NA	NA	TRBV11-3	TGTGCCAGTTCACGGGGCCATCCCCCCGGGGAGCTGTTTTTT	CASSRGHPPGELFF
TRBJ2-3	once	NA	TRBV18	TGTGCCAGCTCACCTTCGGGATCGACGCAGTATTTT	CASSPSGSTQYF
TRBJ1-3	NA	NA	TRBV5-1	TGCGCCAGCAGCTTGGACGGCTCAGGCACCATATATTTT	CASSLDGSGTIYF
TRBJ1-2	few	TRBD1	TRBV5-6	TGTGCCAGCAGCTCGCCCAGGGGGAAGAACTATGGCTACACCTTC	CASSSPRGKNYGYTF
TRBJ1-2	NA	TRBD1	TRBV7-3	TGTGCCAGCAGCTTAACAAGGCAGGGGGCCTACACCTTC	CASSLTRQGAYTF
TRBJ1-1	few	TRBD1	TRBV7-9	TGTGCCAGCAGCTTAGGACAGGGGGCGAACACTGAAGCTTTCTTT	CASSLGQGANTEAFF
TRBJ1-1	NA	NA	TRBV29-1	TGCAGCGTTCCGCGCCGTGGGTTGGGCACTGAAGCTTTCTTT	CSVPRRGLGTEAFF
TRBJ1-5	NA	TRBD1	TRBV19	TGTGCCAGTAGTATAACTCAGGACAGGGGAAATCAGCCCCAGCATTTT	CASSITQDRGNQPQHF
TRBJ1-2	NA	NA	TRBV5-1	TGCGCCAGCAGCTCGGGGGAGGCGGCACTCTATGGCTACACCTTC	CASSSGEAALYGYTF
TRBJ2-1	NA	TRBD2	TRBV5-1	TGCGCCAGCGCACCCTCCGGCGGGGGGGCCTACAATGAGCAGTTCTTC	CASAPSGGGAYNEQFF
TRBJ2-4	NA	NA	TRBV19	TGTGCCAGTAGTACCACAGGGCACCAAAACATTCAGTACTTC	CASSTTGHQNIQYF
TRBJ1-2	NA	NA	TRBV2	TGTGCCAGCAGTAGGTCAGCCGAGGGTGGCTACACCTTC	CASSRSAEGGYTF
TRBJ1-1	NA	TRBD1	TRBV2	TGTGCCACCGGGGAACAGGGGGCGAACACTGAAGCTTTCTTT	CATGEQGANTEAFF
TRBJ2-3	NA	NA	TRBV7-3	TGTGCCAGCAGCTTAGCAGGGTCGGATACGCAGTATTTT	CASSLAGSDTQYF
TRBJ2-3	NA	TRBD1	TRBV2	TGTGCCAGCAGTGAATGGGACAGATTTTCCCCTAGCACAGATACGCAGTATTTT	CASSEWDRFSPSTDTQYF
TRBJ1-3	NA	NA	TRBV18	TGTGCCAGCTCACCTTACAGTTCCGGCACTGGAAACACCATATATTTT	CASSPYSSGTGNTIYF
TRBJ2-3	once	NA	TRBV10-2	TGCGCCAGCAGGCTAGGGAGTTACAGCACAGATACGCAGTATTTT	CASRLGSYSTDTQYF
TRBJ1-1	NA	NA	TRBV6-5	TGTGCCAGCACCTCGCGGATGGGGAATACTGAAGCTTTCTTT	CASTSRMGNTEAFF
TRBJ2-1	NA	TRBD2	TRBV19	TGTGCCACCGAGGGGCTAGCGGGAGGCAATGAGCAGTTCTTC	CATEGLAGGNEQFF
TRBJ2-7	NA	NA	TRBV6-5	TGTGCCAGCAGTCGCGACCAGTCCTACGAGCAGTACTTC	CASSRDQSYEQYF
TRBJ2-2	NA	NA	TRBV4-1	TGCGCCAGCAAGGGGGTAGGAGGCACCGGGGAGCTGTTTTTT	CASKGVGGTGELFF
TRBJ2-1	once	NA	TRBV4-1	TGCGCCAGCAGCCAAGTGGGTCAGGCTCTCTACAATGAGCAGTTCTTC	CASSQVGQALYNEQFF
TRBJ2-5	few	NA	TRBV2	TGTGCCAGCCAGAGGGAGGAGCGCACCCAGTACTTC	CASQREERTQYF
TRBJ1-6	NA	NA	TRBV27	TGTGCCAGCCTCCCCGGGGGGGACCACAATTCACCCCTCCACTTT	CASLPGGDHNSPLHF
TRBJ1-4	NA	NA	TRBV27	TGTGCCAGCAGTCAACAGCCAACTAATGAAAAACTGTTTTTT	CASSQQPTNEKLFF
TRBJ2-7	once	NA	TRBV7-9	TGTGCCAGCAGCAAAAAAGGCCAGGGGAACCCCTACGAGCAGTACTTC	CASSKKGQGNPYEQYF
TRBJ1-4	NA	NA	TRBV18	TGTGCCAGCTCACCCCTGGGGGTGTCCTCCGAAAAACTGTTTTTT	CASSPLGVSSEKLFF
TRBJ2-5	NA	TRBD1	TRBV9	TGTGCCAGCAGCGTAGGGGACAGGGGCCAAGAGACCCAGTACTTC	CASSVGDRGQETQYF